Sequencing of this T cell receptor beta chain was carried out in a study of T cell repertoires in cytomegalovirus infection. The study, taken as a whole, reports: The ex vivo response was dominated by HLA-C-restricted CMV-specific TCR beta clonotypes.

In the case of this clonotype: What it recognizes is unknown.

TCRdb re-derived calls from the reads in MiXCR, one entry per CDR3 protein. The sample comprises some 920,000 distinct CDR3 sequences, under 40% of which are singletons, and around an eighth rests with the top ten. From germline, CDR1 is SEHNR and CDR2 FQNEAQ (reference sequence). Unmatched junction bases numbered 13, after V lost 5 bases and J lost 5 bases. The CDR3 is 16 amino acids. The source material was cultured CD8+ T cells from PBMCs, sampled from culture after CMV antigen stimulation. The V and J genes are TRBV7-9 and TRBJ2-5, with TRBD2 matching over 8 bases. This sequence was found in a human donor in good health (CMV status not recorded). Some clones in this sample may be carry-over from other donors' samples. For the CDR3, the DNA is TGTGCCAGCAGCCCCGGACTAGCCGAAGTTGTGGAGACCCAGTACTTC. It is translated as CASSPGLAEVVETQYF.